Shown below are 20 T cell receptor beta chains from a single sample sequenced in a study of breast tumors, draining lymph nodes, adjacent tissues. MiXCR, applied by TCRdb to the multiplex PCR reads, yields one record per CDR3 protein. This table holds fewer than 7,500 distinct CDR3 sequences, 43% found once. Sequencing used tumor-adjacent breast tissue. The receptors shown here come from a female donor with breast cancer. Some clones in this sample may be carry-over from other donors' samples.

This clonotype has at least ten counts. The chain has TRBV19 and TRBJ2-1; TRBD2 aligns across 12 bases. CDR1 and CDR2 (germline): LNHDA, SQIVND (reference sequence). Trimming at V came to 2 bases and at J to 5 bases, leaving 4 bases not matched to a gene. The CDR3 spans 16 residues. This CDR3 reads CASSIMGLAGDNEQFF. CDR3 nucleotide sequence: TGTGCCAGTAGTATAATGGGACTAGCGGGCGACAATGAGCAGTTCTTC.

The J gene is TRBJ2-5, the V gene TRBV10-3, with 7 bases that match TRBD1. Trimming removed 3 bases from V and 2 bases from J; junction bases left unmatched: 0. This CDR3 region has 13 residues. Germline values: CDR1 ENHRY, CDR2 SYGVKD. The CDR3 spells CAISDRGQETQYF. CDR3 DNA sequence: TGTGCCATCAGTGACAGGGGGCAAGAGACCCAGTACTTC.

The chain employs TRBV20-1 and TRBJ2-7, with a tentative D call TRBD2 (6 bases). V was cut by 4 bases and J by 0 bases, with 13 bases left in between. The CDR3 extends over 14 amino acids. Germline CDR1 and CDR2: DFQATT and SNEGSKA (reference sequence). The CDR3, as DNA: TGCAGTGCTAAAAGACTAGAGAGCTCCTACGAGCAGTACTTC. The encoded protein is CSAKRLESSYEQYF.

Sample share makes this clonotype medium-sized. This sequence joins TRBV24-1 and TRBJ2-1, with a weak D call TRBD2 (5 bases). V dropped 6 bases and J dropped 9 bases, with 20 bases sitting between them. Germline assignment: CDR1 KGHDR and CDR2 SFDVKD. The CDR3 sequence is 15 residues long. The CDR3 DNA reads as TGTGCCACCAGTCGAATATCCGGGAAACTGGTTGAGCAGTTCTTC. It yields the protein CATSRISGKLVEQFF.

As to this clonotype: A read error is likely, as this CDR3 ends without the conserved phenylalanine or tryptophan. V is TRBV28 and J is TRBJ1-5; D uncertain. The V end was cut by 6 bases, the J end by 4 bases, with 7 bases between. The V gene's germline CDR1 is MDHEN and CDR2 SYDVKM. The CDR3 has 12 residues. The CDR3: CASSPPNQPQHL. The CDR3 DNA reads TGTGCCAGCAGCCCCCCGAATCAGCCCCAGCATCTT.

The CDR3 here is CASSPTETREQYF. CDR3 bases: TGTGCCAGCAGCCCGACGGAGACCCGCGAGCAGTACTTC. The chain carries TRBV7-9 and TRBJ2-7; D call uncertain. The CDR3 consists of 13 residues. CDR1 SEHNR and CDR2 FQNEAQ come from the germline V gene (reference sequence). V was shortened by 5 bases and J by 6 bases, with 14 bases between the two germline ends.

This rearrangement joins TRBV29-1 to TRBJ2-7; D not certain. CDR1 is SQVTM and CDR2 is ANQGSEA in the germline V gene. Trimming removed 4 bases from V and 2 bases from J, with 9 bases in between. The length of the CDR3 is 12 residues. The CDR3 spells CSVAPEAYEQYF. The DNA of the CDR3 is TGCAGCGTTGCCCCCGAGGCCTACGAGCAGTACTTC.

Many counts were recorded for this clonotype. CDR3 nucleotide sequence: TGTGCCAGCAGTCACACCGGGACAGGTCGGAATGAGCAGTTCTTC. Amino acid sequence: CASSHTGTGRNEQFF. This sequence joins TRBV27 and TRBJ2-1, with 8 bases matching TRBD1. Germline CDR1 is MNHEY and CDR2 is SMNVEV (reference sequence). CDR3 length: 15 amino acids. The J segment lost 7 bases and the V segment lost 5 bases, leaving 10 bases of the junction unmatched.

This clonotype has at least ten counts. V gene TRBV20-1 combines with J gene TRBJ2-3; D gene unclear. The V end was cut by 5 bases, the J end by 1 base, with 16 bases between. This CDR3 comprises 15 residues. The germline V gene has CDR1 DFQATT and CDR2 SNEGSKA (reference sequence). The CDR3 here is CSAEPPGLGTDTQYF. Here the CDR3 DNA reads TGCAGTGCTGAGCCCCCCGGATTAGGCACAGATACGCAGTATTTT.

The sample holds many counts of this clonotype. The chain couples TRBV30 to TRBJ2-5; a weak D match, TRBD1 (6 bases). Trimming took 3 bases from V and 13 from J, leaving 21 bases between them. The CDR3 runs 13 residues. CDR1 is GTSNPN and CDR2 is SVGIG in the germline V gene (reference sequence). Here the CDR3 reads CAWSGAARGPRYF. In DNA form, the CDR3 reads TGTGCCTGGAGCGGGGCTGCCAGGGGTCCTAGGTACTTC.

V and J are TRBV2 and TRBJ1-2; 7 bases fit TRBD1. Losses at the gene ends were 5 bases for V and 6 bases for J; bases not matched to a gene: 3. CDR3 size: 12 residues. Germline loops: CDR1 SNHLY, CDR2 FYNNEI. CDR3 residues: CASSLQGNGYTF. CDR3 coding DNA: TGTGCCAGCAGTTTACAGGGGAATGGCTACACCTTC.

The chain is built from TRBV5-6 and TRBJ1-1; possible D gene TRBD1, 5 bases. V gave up 0 bases and J gave up 1 base, with 19 bases separating them. The CDR3 runs 18 residues. The V gene's germline CDR1 is SGHDT and CDR2 YYEEEE. The CDR3 DNA reads TGTGCCAGCAGCTTGGGGAGGACAACCCCGGGGGGGAACACTGAAGCTTTCTTT. Protein: CASSLGRTTPGGNTEAFF.

V gene TRBV12-3 or TRBV12-4 combines with J gene TRBJ2-2; D uncertain. The CDR3 sequence is 12 residues long. Trimming stripped 5 bases from V and 11 bases from J, with 12 bases between. CDR3 sequence reads: CASSMGPPELFF. The CDR3 DNA is TGTGCCAGCAGTATGGGTCCACCCGAGCTGTTTTTT.

This clonotype ranks as medium-sized. The rearrangement uses TRBV10-2 and TRBJ1-3; no definite D call. V lost 7 bases, J lost 8 bases, and 12 bases lay in between. Per the germline V gene, CDR1 is WSHSY and CDR2 is SAAADI. The CDR3 sequence is 12 residues long. CDR3 sequence reads: CASKGSGDTIYF. The CDR3 DNA reads as TGCGCCAGCAAAGGGTCGGGTGACACCATATATTTT.

The chain uses TRBV2 and TRBJ2-1; D is possibly TRBD2 (5 bases). Per germline, CDR1 SNHLY and CDR2 FYNNEI. V was shortened by 7 bases and J by 2 bases, with 12 bases between the two germline ends. The CDR3 totals 14 residues. CDR3 loop: CASNPRRTYNEQFF. The CDR3 nucleotides are TGTGCCAGCAACCCCAGGAGGACCTACAATGAGCAGTTCTTC.

In its sample, this clonotype was seen many times. The genes are TRBV5-6 and TRBJ2-3; maybe TRBD1 (5 bases). The V end was cut by 1 base, the J end by 2 bases, with 11 bases between. Germline V gene data show CDR1 as SGHDT and CDR2 as YYEEEE. The CDR3 runs to 15 residues. In nucleotides, the CDR3 is TGTGCCAGCAGCTTGCAGGGTCGGATCACAGATACGCAGTATTTT. It translates to CASSLQGRITDTQYF.

The table lists this clonotype with many counts. The rearrangement links TRBV4-2 to TRBJ2-3, with 14 bases aligning to TRBD2. After removal of 4 bases from V and 1 base from J, the junction contained 1 base not matched to a gene. Germline lookup yields CDR1 LGHNA and CDR2 YNFKEQ. The CDR3 runs to 16 residues. DNA for the CDR3: TGTGCCAGCAGCCCGACTAGCGGGAGGGGCACAGATACGCAGTATTTT. Translated: CASSPTSGRGTDTQYF.

By proportion, this clonotype is medium-sized. The J gene is TRBJ2-7, the V gene TRBV5-1; the D is unclear. The CDR3 has 16 amino acids. The germline V and J ends were trimmed by 1 base and 2 bases, with 16 bases remaining between them. Germline CDR1 reads SGHRS; CDR2 reads YFSETQ. Written as DNA, the CDR3 is TGCGCCAGCAGCTTGTTCCAATCGTCCGTCACCTACGAGCAGTACTTC. Amino acid sequence: CASSLFQSSVTYEQYF.

The chain combines TRBV7-9 with TRBJ2-7; D is unclear. Germline CDR1 reads SEHNR; CDR2 reads FQNEAQ (reference sequence). The CDR3 covers 12 residues. V was pared by 5 bases and J by 0 bases, with 5 bases between. As DNA, the CDR3 is TGTGCCAGCAGCATCAGCTCCTACGAGCAGTACTTC. Translated: CASSISSYEQYF.

This clonotype was recorded at least ten times. The DNA for the CDR3 is TGTGCCACCAGCACCGAACGACTAGCGGCGCAGTATTTT. Amino acids: CATSTERLAAQYF. This chain connects TRBV15 to TRBJ2-3, with 9 bases aligning to TRBD2. After removal of 4 bases from V and 10 bases from J, the junction contained 6 bases not matched to a gene. This CDR3 has 13 amino acids. The germline gives CDR1 LNHNV, CDR2 YYDKDF (reference sequence).